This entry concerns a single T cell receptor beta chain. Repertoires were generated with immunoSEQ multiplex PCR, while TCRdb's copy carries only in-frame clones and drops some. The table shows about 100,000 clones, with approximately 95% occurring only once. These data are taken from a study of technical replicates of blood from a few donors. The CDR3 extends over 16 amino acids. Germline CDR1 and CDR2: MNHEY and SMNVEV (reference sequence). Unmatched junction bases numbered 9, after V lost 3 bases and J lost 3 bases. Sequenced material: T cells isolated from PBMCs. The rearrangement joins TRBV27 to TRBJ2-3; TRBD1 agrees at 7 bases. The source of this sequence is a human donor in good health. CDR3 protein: CASSFGAKGATDTQYF. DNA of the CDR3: TGTGCCAGCAGTTTTGGAGCGAAGGGGGCGACAGATACGCAGTATTTT.